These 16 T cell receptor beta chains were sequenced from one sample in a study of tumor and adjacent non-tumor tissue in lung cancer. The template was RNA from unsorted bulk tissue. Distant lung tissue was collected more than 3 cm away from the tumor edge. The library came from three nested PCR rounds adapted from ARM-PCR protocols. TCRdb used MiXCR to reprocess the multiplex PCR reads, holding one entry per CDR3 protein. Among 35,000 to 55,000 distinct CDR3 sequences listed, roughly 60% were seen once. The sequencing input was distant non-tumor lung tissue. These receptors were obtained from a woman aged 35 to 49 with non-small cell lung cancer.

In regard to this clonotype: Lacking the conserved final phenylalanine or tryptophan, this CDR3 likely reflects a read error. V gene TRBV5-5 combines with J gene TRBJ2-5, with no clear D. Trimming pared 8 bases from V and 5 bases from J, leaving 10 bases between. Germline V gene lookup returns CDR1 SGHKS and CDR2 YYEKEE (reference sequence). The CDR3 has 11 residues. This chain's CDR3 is CASSLRETQYY. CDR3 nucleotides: TGTGCCAGTAGCCTAAGGGAGACCCAGTACTAC.

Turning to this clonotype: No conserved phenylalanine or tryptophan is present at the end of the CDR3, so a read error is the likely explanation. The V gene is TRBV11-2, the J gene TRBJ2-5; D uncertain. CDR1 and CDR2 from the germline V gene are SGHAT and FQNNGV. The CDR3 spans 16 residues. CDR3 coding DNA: TGTACCAGCAGCTTCACAAACGTGGGGATCGGAGAGACCCAGTACCTC. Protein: CTSSFTNVGIGETQYL.

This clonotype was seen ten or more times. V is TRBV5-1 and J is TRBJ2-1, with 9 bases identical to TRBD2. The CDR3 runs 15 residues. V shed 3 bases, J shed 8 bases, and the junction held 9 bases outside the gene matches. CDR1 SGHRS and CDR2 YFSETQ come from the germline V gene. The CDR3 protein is CASSSGGRGMDEQFF. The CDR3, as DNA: TGCGCCAGCAGCTCAGGCGGGAGGGGGATGGATGAGCAGTTCTTC. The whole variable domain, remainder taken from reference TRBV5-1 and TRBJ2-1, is KAGVTQTPRYLIKTRGQQVTLSCSPISGHRSVSWYQQTPGQGLQFLFEYFSETQRNKGNFPGRFSGRQFSNSRSEMNVSTLELGDSALYLCASSSGGRGMDEQFFGPGTRLTVL.

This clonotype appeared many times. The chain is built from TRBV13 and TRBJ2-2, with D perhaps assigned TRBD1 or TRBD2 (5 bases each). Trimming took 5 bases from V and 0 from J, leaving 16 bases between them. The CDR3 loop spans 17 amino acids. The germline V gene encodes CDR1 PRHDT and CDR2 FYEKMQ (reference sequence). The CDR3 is CASSPPTGTANTGELFF. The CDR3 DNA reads TGTGCCAGCAGCCCTCCTACCGGGACCGCGAACACCGGGGAGCTGTTTTTT.

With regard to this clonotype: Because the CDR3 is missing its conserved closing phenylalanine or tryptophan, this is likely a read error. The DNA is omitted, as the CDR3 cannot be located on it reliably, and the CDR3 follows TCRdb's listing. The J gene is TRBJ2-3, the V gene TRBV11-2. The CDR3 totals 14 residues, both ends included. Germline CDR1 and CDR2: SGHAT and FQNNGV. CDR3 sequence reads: CASSPLSATDTQCL.

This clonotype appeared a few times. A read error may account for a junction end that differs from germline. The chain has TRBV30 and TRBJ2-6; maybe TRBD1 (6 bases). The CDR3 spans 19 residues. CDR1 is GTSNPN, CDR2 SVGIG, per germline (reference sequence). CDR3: CAWSSLRQVLSSGANILTF. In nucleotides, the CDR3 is TGTGCCTGGAGTTCTCTTCGACAGGTCCTATCCTCTGGGGCCAACATCCTGACTTTC.

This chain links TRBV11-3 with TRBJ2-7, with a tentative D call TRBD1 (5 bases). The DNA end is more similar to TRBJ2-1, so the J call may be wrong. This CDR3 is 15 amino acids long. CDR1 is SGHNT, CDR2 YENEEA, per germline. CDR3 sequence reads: CASNLGTGPAYEQFF. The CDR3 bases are TGTGCCAGCAACTTGGGAACAGGTCCCGCCTACGAGCAGTTCTTC.

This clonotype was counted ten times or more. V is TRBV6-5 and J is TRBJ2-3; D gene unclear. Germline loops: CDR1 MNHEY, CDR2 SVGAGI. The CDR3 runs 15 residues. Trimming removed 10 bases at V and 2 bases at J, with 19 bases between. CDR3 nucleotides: TGTGCCACCCGTTTAGTGCCTTCTGACACAGATACGCAGTATTTT. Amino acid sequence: CATRLVPSDTDTQYF.

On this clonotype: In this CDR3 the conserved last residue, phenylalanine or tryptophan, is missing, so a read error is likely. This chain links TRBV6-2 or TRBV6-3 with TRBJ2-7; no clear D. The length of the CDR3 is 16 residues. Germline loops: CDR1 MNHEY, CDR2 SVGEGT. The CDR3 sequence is CTSSYLSAFMSGEQYS. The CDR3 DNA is TGTACCAGCAGTTACTTGTCAGCGTTTATGAGTGGCGAGCAGTACTCC.

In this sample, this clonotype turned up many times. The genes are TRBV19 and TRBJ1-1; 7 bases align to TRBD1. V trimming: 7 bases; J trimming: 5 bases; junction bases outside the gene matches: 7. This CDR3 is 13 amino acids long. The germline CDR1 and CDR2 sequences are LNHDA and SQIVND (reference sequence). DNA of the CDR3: TGTGCCAGTACTCTAACAGGGGTTACTGAAGCTTTCTTT. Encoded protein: CASTLTGVTEAFF.

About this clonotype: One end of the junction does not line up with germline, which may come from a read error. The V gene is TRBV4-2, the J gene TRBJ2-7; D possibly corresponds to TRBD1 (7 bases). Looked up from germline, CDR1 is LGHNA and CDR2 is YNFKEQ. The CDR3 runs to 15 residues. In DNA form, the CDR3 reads TGTGCGAGCAGCCAGGAGGGACAGTGGTCCTACGAGAAGTACTTC. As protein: CASSQEGQWSYEKYF.

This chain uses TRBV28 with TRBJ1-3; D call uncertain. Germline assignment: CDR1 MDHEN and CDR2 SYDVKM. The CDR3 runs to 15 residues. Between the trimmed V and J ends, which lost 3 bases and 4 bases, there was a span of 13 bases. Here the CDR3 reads CASSFGSSKGNTIYF. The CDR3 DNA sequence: TGTGCCAGCAGTTTTGGCAGTTCTAAAGGAAACACCATATATTTT.

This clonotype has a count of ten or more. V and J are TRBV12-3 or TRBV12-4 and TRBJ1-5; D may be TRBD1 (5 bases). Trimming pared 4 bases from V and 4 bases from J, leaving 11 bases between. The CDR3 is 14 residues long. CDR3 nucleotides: TGTGCCAGCAGTTACGGGGGGAAAAATCAGCCCCAGCATTTT. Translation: CASSYGGKNQPQHF.

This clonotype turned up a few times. DNA of the CDR3: TGTGCCAGTAGTATTCTGGGACAGGGGGACATTCAGTACTTC. Protein sequence: CASSILGQGDIQYF. The genes are TRBV19 and TRBJ2-4, with TRBD1 matching 11 bases. Germline V gene lookup returns CDR1 LNHDA and CDR2 SQIVND (reference sequence). The V gene end was trimmed by 3 bases and the J gene end by 8 bases; junction bases not matched to a gene: 3. The CDR3 covers 14 residues.

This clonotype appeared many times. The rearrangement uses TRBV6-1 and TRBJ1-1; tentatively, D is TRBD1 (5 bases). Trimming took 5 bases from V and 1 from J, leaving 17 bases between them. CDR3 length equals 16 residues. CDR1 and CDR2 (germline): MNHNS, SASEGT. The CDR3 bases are TGTGCCAGCAGTAGGCCGCGGGGGGTGTGGAACACTGAAGCTTTCTTT. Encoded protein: CASSRPRGVWNTEAFF.

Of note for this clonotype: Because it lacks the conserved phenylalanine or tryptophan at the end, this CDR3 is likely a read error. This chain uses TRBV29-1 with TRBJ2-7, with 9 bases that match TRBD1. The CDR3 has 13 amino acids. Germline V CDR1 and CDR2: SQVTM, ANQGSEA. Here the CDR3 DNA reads TGCAGCGTTGGTGGGACAGGGATCTACGAACAGTACTCC. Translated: CSVGGTGIYEQYS.